This T cell receptor beta chain was obtained from a study of T cell clonotyping in hematopoietic cell transplantation. Study results and limitations: Higher Inverse Simpson Index values in graft donor and pretransplant recipient predicted broader posttransplant TCR diversity. No sorting was done, leaving CD4 and CD8 contributions mixed. Pathologically expanded recipient clonotypes increased progressively from day 30 to day 180 as diversity fell.

Clones were read by immunoSEQ multiplex PCR, and TCRdb kept only the in-frame ones, dropping some. Of 5,700 or so clones in the sample, 66% are singletons; the top ten hold about 27%. As to this clone: Its antigen is unidentified.

The germline V gene encodes CDR1 MNHEY and CDR2 SVGAGI. The CDR3 totals 12 residues. V lost 6 bases, J lost 8 bases, and 4 bases stayed unmatched. Blood collection times were about day -28 and days 30, 100, 180 posttransplant. This chain links TRBV6-5 with TRBJ1-2, with TRBD1 identical over 9 bases. Sequencing used PBMCs, obtained 180 days after allogeneic stem cell transplant. The sequence derives from a male patient aged 50 or older who had an allogeneic stem cell transplant from an unrelated donor, so the T cells may come from the graft donor. Some clones in this sample may be carry-over from other donors' samples. The CDR3 sequence: CASSLTGGGYTF. CDR3 sequence (DNA): TGTGCCAGCAGCCTGACAGGGGGAGGCTACACCTTC.